The entry below describes one T cell receptor (beta chain). Its antigen is unknown. V dropped 4 bases and J dropped 7; count of bases not matched to a gene: 4. The CDR3 is made up of 13 amino acids. Germline V CDR1 and CDR2: LGHNA, YSLEER. The data stem from a study of response to subunit inactivated influenza vaccine. TCRdb reanalysed the RT-PCR reads using MiXCR and keeps one entry per CDR3 protein. This table has hundreds of thousands of distinct CDR3 sequences, less than 20% appearing once. Study findings and constraints: Each seasonal influenza vaccination recruits few new T cells, the authors suggested.

The sequencing here drew on PBMCs from blood, taken 11 to 12 days after vaccination. The chain has TRBV4-3 and TRBJ1-3, with 7 bases fitting TRBD1. This TCR was sampled from a man aged 45 to 65 who received an inactivated influenza vaccine. Here the CDR3 DNA reads TGCGCCAGCAGCCCGGGACAGATCAACACCATATATTTT. Translated, it gives CASSPGQINTIYF.